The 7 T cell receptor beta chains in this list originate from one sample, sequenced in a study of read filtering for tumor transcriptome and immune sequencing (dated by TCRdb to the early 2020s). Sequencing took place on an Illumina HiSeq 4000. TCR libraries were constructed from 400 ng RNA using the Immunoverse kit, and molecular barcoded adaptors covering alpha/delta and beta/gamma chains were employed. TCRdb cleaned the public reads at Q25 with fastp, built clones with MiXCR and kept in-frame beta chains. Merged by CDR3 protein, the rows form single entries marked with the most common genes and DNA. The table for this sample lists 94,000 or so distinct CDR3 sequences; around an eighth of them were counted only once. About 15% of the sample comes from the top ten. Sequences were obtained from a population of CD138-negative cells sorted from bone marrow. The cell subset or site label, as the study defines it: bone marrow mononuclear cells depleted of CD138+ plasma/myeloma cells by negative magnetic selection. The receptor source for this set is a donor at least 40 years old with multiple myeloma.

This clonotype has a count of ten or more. The CDR3 loop is CASSFRDRGHSPLHF. The CDR3 DNA follows: TGTGCCAGCAGTTTCAGGGACAGGGGGCATTCACCCCTCCACTTT. V gene TRBV28 combines with J gene TRBJ1-6; 12 bases align to TRBD1. CDR1 and CDR2 (germline): MDHEN, SYDVKM. There are 15 residues in the CDR3. J lost 8 bases, V lost 3 bases, and 2 bases had no gene match.

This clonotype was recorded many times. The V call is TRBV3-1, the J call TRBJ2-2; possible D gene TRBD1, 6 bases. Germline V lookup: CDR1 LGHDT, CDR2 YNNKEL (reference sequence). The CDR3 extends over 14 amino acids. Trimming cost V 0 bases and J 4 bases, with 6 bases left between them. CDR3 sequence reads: CASSQDRGTGELFF. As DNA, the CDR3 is TGTGCCAGCAGCCAAGACAGGGGCACCGGGGAGCTGTTTTTT.

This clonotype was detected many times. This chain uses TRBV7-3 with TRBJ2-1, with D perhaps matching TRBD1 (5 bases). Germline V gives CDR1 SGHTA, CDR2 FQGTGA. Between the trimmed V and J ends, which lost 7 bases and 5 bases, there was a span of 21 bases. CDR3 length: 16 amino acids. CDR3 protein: CASKRDGASPHNEQFF. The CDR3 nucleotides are TGTGCCAGCAAAAGGGATGGGGCCTCCCCCCACAATGAGCAGTTCTTC.

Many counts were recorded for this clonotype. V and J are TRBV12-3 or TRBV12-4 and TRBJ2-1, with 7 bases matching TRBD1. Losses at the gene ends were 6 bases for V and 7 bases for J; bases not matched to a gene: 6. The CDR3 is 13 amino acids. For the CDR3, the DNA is TGTGCCAGCAGCTTGGGACAGTTAAATGAGCAGTTCTTC. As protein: CASSLGQLNEQFF.

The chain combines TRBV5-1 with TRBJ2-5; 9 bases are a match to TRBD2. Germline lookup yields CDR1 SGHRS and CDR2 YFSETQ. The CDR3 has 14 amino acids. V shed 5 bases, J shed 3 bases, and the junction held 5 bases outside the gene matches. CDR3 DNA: TGCGCCAGCAGTGGTAGCGGGAGTGAAGAGACCCAGTACTTC. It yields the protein CASSGSGSEETQYF.

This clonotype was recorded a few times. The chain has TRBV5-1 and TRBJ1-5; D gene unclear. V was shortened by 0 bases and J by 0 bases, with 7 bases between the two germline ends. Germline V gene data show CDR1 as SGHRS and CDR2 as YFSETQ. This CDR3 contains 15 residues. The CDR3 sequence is CASSLEGGSNQPQHF. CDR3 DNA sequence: TGCGCCAGCAGCTTGGAGGGTGGTAGCAATCAGCCCCAGCATTTT. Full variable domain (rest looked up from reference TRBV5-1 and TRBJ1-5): KAGVTQTPRYLIKTRGQQVTLSCSPISGHRSVSWYQQTPGQGLQFLFEYFSETQRNKGNFPGRFSGRQFSNSRSEMNVSTLELGDSALYLCASSLEGGSNQPQHFGDGTRLSIL.

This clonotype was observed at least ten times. CDR3 region: CASSALAGGYNEQFF. CDR3 in DNA: TGTGCCAGCAGCGCCCTAGCGGGAGGTTACAATGAGCAGTTCTTC. This chain uses TRBV9 with TRBJ2-1; 11 nucleotides align to TRBD2. Germline trimming cut 3 bases from V and 4 bases from J; bases unmatched to any gene: 3. The length of the CDR3 is 15 residues. Germline V gene lookup returns CDR1 SGDLS and CDR2 YYNGEE. The whole variable domain, filled in from reference TRBV9 and TRBJ2-1, reads DSGVTQTPKHLITATGQRVTLRCSPRSGDLSVYWYQQSLDQGLQFLIQYYNGEERAKGNILERFSAQQFPDLHSELNLSSLELGDSALYFCASSALAGGYNEQFFGPGTRLTVL.